Below, 2 T cell receptor beta chains from the same sample are listed, as sequenced in a study of blood T cell repertoires in COVID-19. Clones were read by immunoSEQ multiplex PCR, and TCRdb kept only the in-frame ones, dropping some. The sample has 200,000 to 250,000 clones; roughly 91% are singletons. The source material was PBMCs or T cells enriched from blood (not recorded which). These receptor sequences come from a young man in a cohort exposed to, infected with or recovered from COVID-19 (not recorded which).

The chain recombines TRBV15 with TRBJ2-5; 8 nucleotides match TRBD1. CDR1 is LNHNV, CDR2 YYDKDF, per germline (reference sequence). The junction had 4 bases not matched to a gene; V was cut back by 2 bases and J by 2 bases. CDR3 size: 15 residues. CDR3 region: CATSRRDRSQETQYF. Written as DNA, the CDR3 is TGTGCCACCAGCAGAAGGGACAGGTCTCAAGAGACCCAGTACTTC.

This chain joins TRBV7-3 and TRBJ2-3; weak D call: TRBD1 (5 bases). Germline assignment: CDR1 SGHTA and CDR2 FQGTGA. The CDR3 runs to 15 residues. V lost 5 bases, J lost 3 bases, and 15 bases lay in between. CDR3 sequence: CASSPQGLGTDTQYF. DNA of the CDR3: TGTGCCAGCAGCCCGCAGGGATTAGGGACAGATACGCAGTATTTT. Based on the CDR3 plus reference TRBV7-3 and TRBJ2-3, the full variable domain is GAGVSQTPSNKVTEKGKYVELRCDPISGHTALYWYRQSLGQGPEFLIYFQGTGAADDSGLPNDRFFAVRPEGSVSTLKIQRTERGDSAVYLCASSPQGLGTDTQYFGPGTRLTVL.